This T cell receptor beta chain was profiled in a study of T-cell reconstitution after alpha-beta-depleted transplantation in children. This clonotype was seen at least ten times. Construction of the TCRbeta library involved unique molecular identifiers. TCRdb re-called the PCR reads with MiXCR, one entry per CDR3 protein. The table lists 260,000 or so distinct CDR3 sequences, around 12% of them singletons. The CDR3 has 17 residues. Germline V gene data show CDR1 as LGHNA and CDR2 as YSLEER. Trimming shortened V by 0 bases and J by 4 bases, and 17 bases separated the two germline ends. The chain employs TRBV4-3 and TRBJ2-3; D perhaps matches TRBD2 (6 bases). The material sequenced was PBMCs from the stem cell graft donor, taken from the stem cell graft. The source of this sequence is a human donor who donated a stem cell graft to a child with acute lymphoblastic leukemia. CDR3 in amino acids: CASSQDLGAGIADTQYF. The CDR3 coding sequence is TGCGCCAGCAGCCAAGATCTCGGGGCGGGAATCGCAGATACGCAGTATTTT.